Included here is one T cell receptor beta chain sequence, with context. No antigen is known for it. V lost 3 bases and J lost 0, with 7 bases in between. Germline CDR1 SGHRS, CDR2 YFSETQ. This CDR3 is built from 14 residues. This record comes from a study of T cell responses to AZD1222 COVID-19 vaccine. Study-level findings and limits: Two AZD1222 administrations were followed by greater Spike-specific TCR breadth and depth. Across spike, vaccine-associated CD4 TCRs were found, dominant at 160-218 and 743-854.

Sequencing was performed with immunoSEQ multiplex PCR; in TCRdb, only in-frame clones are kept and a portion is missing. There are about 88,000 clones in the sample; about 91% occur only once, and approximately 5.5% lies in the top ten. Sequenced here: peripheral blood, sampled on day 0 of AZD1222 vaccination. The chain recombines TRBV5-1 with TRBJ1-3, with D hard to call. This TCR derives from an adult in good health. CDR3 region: CASSSDNSGNTIYF. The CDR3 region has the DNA TGCGCCAGCAGCTCCGACAACTCTGGAAACACCATATATTTT.